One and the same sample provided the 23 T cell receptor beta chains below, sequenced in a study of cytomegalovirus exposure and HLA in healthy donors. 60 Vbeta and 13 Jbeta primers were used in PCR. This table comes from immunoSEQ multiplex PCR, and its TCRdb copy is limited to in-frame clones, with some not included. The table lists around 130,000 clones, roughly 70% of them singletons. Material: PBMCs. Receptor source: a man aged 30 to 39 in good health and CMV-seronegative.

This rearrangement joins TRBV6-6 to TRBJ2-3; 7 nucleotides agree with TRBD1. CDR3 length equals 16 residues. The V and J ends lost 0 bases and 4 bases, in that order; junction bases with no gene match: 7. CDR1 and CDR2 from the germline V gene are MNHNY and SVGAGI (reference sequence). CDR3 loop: CASSYSIGGLSDTQYF. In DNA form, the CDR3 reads TGTGCCAGCAGTTACTCGATAGGGGGCCTTTCAGATACGCAGTATTTT.

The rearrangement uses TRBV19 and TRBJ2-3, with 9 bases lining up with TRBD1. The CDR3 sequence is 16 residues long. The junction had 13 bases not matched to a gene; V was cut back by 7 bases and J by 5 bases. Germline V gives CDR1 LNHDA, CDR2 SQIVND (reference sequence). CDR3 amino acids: CASTRTRGQGGDTQYF. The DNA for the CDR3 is TGTGCCAGTACCAGAACACGGGGACAGGGTGGAGATACGCAGTATTTT.

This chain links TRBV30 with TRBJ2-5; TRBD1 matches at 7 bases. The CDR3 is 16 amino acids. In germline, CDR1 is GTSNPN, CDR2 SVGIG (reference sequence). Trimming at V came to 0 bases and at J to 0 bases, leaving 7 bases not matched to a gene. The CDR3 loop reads CAWSVPPDRDQETQYF. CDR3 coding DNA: TGTGCCTGGAGTGTTCCCCCAGACAGGGACCAAGAGACCCAGTACTTC.

CDR3 sequence: CAGGQGKETQYF. The CDR3 nucleotides read TGTGCCGGGGGACAGGGGAAAGAGACCCAGTACTTC. This rearrangement joins TRBV2 to TRBJ2-5; TRBD1 aligns across 10 bases. Germline trimming cut 11 bases from V and 3 bases from J; bases unmatched to any gene: 3. The CDR3 consists of 12 residues. Germline V CDR1 and CDR2: SNHLY, FYNNEI.

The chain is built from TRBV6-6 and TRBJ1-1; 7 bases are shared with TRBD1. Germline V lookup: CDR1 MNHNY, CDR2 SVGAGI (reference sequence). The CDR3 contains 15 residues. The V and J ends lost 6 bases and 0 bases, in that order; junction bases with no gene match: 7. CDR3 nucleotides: TGTGCCAGCAGGGGGACAGCCAATCTGAACACTGAAGCTTTCTTT. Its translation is CASRGTANLNTEAFF.

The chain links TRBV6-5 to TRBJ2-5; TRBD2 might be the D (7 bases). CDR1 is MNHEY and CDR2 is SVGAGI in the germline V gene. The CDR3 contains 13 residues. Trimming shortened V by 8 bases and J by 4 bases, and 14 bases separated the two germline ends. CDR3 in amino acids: CASEGGERETQYF. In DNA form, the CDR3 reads TGTGCCAGCGAGGGGGGGGAGAGAGAGACCCAGTACTTC.

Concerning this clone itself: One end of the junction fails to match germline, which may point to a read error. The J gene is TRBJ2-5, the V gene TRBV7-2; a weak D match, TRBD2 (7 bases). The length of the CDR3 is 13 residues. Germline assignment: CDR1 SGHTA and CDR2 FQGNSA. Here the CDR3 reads CASSLTGRENQYF. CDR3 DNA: TGTGCCAGCAGCTTAACAGGGAGGGAGAACCAGTACTTC.

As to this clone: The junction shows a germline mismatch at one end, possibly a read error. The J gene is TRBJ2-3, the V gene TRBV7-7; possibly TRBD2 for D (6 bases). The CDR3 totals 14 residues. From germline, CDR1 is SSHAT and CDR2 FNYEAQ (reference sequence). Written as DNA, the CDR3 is TGTGCTAGCAGCCAAGGAACTAGCAGGGATACGCAGTATTTT. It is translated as CASSQGTSRDTQYF. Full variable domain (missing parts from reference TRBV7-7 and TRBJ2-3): GAGVSQSPRYKVTKRGQDVTLRCDPISSHATLYWYQQALGQGPEFLTYFNYEAQPDKSGLPSDRFSAERPEGSISTLTIQRTEQRDSAMYRCASSQGTSRDTQYFGPGTRLTVL.

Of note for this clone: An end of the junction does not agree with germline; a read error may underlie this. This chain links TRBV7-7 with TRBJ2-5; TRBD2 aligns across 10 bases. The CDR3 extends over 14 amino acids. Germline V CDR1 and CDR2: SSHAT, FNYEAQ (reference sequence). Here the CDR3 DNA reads TGTGCTAGCAGTTCCGGACTAGCGGTAGAGACCCAGTACTTC. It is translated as CASSSGLAVETQYF.

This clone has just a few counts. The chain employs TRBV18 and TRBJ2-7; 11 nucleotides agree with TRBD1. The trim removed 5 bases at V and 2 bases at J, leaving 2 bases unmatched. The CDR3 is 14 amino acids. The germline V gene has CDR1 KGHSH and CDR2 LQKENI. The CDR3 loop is CASSVGQGAYEQYF. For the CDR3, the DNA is TGTGCCAGCTCAGTGGGACAGGGGGCCTACGAGCAGTACTTC.

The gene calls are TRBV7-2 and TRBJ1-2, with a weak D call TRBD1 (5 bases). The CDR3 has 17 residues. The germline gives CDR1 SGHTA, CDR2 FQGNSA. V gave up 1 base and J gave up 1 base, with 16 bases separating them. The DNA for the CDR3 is TGTGCCAGCAGCTTAGATGAGGGACTATTTGGTAACTATGGCTACACCTTC. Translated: CASSLDEGLFGNYGYTF.

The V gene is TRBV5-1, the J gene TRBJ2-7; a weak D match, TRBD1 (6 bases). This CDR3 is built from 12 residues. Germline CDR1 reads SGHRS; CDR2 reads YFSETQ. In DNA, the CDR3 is TGCGCCAGCAGCTTGGCCGAACGAAGGACAGCGGTC. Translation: CASSLAERRTAV.

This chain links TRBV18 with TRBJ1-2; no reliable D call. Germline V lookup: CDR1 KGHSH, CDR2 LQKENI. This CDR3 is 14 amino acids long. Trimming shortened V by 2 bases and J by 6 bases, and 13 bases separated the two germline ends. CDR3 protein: CASSPTGDYDGYTF. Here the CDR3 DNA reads TGTGCCAGCTCACCAACGGGAGACTACGATGGCTACACCTTC.

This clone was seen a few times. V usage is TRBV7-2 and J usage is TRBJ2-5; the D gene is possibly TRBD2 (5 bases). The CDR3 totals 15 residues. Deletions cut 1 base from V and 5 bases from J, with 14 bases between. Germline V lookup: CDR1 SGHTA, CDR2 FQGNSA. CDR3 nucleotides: TGTGCCAGCAGCTTAGTTTTCGGGATTATGGAGACCCAGTACTTC. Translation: CASSLVFGIMETQYF.

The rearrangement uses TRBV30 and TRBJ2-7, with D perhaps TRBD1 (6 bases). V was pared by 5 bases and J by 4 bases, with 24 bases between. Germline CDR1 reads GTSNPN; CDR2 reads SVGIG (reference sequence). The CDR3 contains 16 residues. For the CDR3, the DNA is TGTGCCTGGGACACTGCATATTTCGGACAGACGTACGAGCAGTACTTC. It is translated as CAWDTAYFGQTYEQYF. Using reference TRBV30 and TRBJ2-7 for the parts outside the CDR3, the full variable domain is SQTIHQWPATLVQPVGSPLSLECTVEGTSNPNLYWYRQAAGRGLQLLFYSVGIGQISSEVPQNLSASRPQDRQFILSSKKLLLSDSGFYLCAWDTAYFGQTYEQYFGPGTRLTVT.

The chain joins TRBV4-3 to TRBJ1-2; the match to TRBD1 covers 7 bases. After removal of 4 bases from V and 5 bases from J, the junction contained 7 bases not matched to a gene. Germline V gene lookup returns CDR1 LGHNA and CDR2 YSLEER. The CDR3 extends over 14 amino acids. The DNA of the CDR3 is TGCGCCAGCAGCCGCGGACAGGTGGAATATGGCTACACCTTC. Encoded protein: CASSRGQVEYGYTF.

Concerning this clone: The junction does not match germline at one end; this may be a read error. The CDR3 region has the DNA TGTGCCAGCAGCCTAGCAACAGGTTACACCGGGGAGCTGTTTTTT. This gives the protein CASSLATGYTGELFF. The rearrangement links TRBV7-2 to TRBJ2-2; D is possibly TRBD1 or TRBD2 (5 bases each). The CDR3 extends over 15 amino acids. From germline, CDR1 is SGHTA and CDR2 FQGNSA. Full variable domain (missing parts from reference TRBV7-2 and TRBJ2-2): GAGVSQSPSNKVTEKGKDVELRCDPISGHTALYWYRQSLGQGLEFLIYFQGNSAPDKSGLPSDRFSAERTGGSVSTLTIQRTQQEDSAVYLCASSLATGYTGELFFGEGSRLTVL.

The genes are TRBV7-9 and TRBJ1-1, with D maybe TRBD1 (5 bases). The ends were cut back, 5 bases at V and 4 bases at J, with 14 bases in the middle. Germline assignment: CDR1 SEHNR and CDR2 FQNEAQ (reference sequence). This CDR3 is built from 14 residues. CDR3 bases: TGTGCCAGCAGCCCCCCCGCGGGACTCACTGAAGCTTTCTTT. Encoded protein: CASSPPAGLTEAFF.

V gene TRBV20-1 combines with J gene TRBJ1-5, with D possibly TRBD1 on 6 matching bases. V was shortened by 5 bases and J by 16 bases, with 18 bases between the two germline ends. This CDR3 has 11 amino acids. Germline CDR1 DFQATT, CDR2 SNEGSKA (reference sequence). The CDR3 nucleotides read TGCAGTGCTGCCGGGACAACCTTCATCCATTTT. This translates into CSAAGTTFIHF.

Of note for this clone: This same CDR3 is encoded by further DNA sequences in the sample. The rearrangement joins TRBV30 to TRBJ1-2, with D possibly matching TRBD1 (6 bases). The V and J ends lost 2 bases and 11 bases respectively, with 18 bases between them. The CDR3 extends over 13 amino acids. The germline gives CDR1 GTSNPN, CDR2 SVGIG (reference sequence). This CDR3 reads CAWSRTGFRGYTF. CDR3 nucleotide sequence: TGTGCCTGGAGTAGAACAGGGTTTCGTGGTTACACCTTC.

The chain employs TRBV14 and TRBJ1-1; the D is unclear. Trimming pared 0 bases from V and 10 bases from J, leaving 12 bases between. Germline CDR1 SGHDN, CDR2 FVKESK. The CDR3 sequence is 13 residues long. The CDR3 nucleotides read TGTGCCAGCAGCCAAGATCTTTCGGTGCCAGCTTTCTTT. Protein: CASSQDLSVPAFF.

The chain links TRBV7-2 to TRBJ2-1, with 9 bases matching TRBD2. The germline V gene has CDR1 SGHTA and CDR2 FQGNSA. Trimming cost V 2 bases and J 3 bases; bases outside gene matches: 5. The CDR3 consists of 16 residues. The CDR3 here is CASSLSGTSLYNEQFF. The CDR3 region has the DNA TGTGCCAGCAGCTTATCTGGGACTAGCCTCTACAATGAGCAGTTCTTC. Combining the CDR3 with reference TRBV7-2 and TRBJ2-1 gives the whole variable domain GAGVSQSPSNKVTEKGKDVELRCDPISGHTALYWYRQSLGQGLEFLIYFQGNSAPDKSGLPSDRFSAERTGGSVSTLTIQRTQQEDSAVYLCASSLSGTSLYNEQFFGPGTRLTVL.

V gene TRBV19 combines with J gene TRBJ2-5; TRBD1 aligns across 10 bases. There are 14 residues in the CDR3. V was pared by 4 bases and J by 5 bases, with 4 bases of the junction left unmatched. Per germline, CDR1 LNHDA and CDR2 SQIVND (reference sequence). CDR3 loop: CASSKGQGYETQYF. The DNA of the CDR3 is TGTGCCAGTAGTAAGGGACAGGGGTATGAGACCCAGTACTTC.